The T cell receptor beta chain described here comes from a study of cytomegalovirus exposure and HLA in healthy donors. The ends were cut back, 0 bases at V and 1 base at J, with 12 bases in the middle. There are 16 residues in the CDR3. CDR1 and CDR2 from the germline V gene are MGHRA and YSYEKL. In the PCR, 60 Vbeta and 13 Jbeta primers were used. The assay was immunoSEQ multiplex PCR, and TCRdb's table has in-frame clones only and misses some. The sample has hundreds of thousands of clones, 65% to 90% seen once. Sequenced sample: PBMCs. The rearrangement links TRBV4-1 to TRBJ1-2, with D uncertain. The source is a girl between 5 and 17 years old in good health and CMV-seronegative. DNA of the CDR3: TGCGCCAGCAGCCAAGAGGGGTCAGGACTTAACTATGGCTACACCTTC. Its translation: CASSQEGSGLNYGYTF.